The 24 T cell receptor beta chains presented below share a single source sample, sequenced in a study of T cells expressing NK-cell markers. No DNA is given; TCRdb re-called the 5' RACE reads and lists each CDR3 protein once. This sample's table has about 450,000 distinct CDR3 sequences. Sequencing was performed on blood T cells: a sorted CD56 or NKG2C T cell subset, CD4+ or CD8+ T cells, or bulk PBMC T cells (not recorded which). These receptors originate from a woman between 18 and 70 years old in good health.

This sequence joins TRBV27 and TRBJ1-6; the TRBD1 assignment by TCRdb is unverifiable without DNA. Germline V gives CDR1 MNHEY, CDR2 SMNVEV (reference sequence). This CDR3 region has 14 residues. This CDR3 reads CASRQGTVNSPLHF.

The CDR3 sequence is CASSPGQGAPGYTF. This chain joins TRBV18 and TRBJ1-2; lacking DNA, the TRBD1 call made by TCRdb goes unchecked. Germline V lookup: CDR1 KGHSH, CDR2 LQKENI. CDR3 length: 14 amino acids.

V is TRBV7-2 and J is TRBJ2-7; absent DNA, TCRdb's TRBD2 call cannot be checked. Germline assignment: CDR1 SGHTA and CDR2 FQGNSA. CDR3 length: 15 amino acids. The CDR3 region is CASSPTSRGGGEQYF.

The CDR3 is CATSPSWGETQYF. The genes are TRBV15 and TRBJ2-5; TCRdb calls TRBD2, which cannot be checked without DNA. CDR1 and CDR2 from the germline V gene are LNHNV and YYDKDF (reference sequence). The CDR3 length is 13 residues.

The J gene is TRBJ2-1, the V gene TRBV5-1; TCRdb reports TRBD2, a call that lacks DNA to check it against. This CDR3 comprises 16 residues. The V gene's germline CDR1 is SGHRS and CDR2 YFSETQ. The chain's CDR3 is CASSLMLAGVGNEQFF.

This rearrangement joins TRBV10-3 to TRBJ2-5; no DNA is available, so the TRBD2 call from TCRdb remains unchecked. CDR3 length: 18 residues. Germline CDR1 is ENHRY and CDR2 is SYGVKD. The CDR3 loop is CAISESMPGLAVQETQYF.

The V gene is TRBV12-3 or TRBV12-4, the J gene TRBJ2-7; TCRdb lists TRBD1, though no DNA is available to test this call. The CDR3 has 15 residues. The chain's CDR3 is CASSLLGGGGYEQYF.

The rearrangement joins TRBV12-3 or TRBV12-4 to TRBJ2-1; TCRdb indicates TRBD1, and absent DNA this call remains unverified. This CDR3 contains 16 residues. The CDR3 loop is CASSLRAGHYYNEQFF.

The chain has TRBV20-1 and TRBJ1-3; TCRdb outputs TRBD1, but without DNA this stays unchecked. CDR3 size: 16 residues. Germline CDR1 reads DFQATT; CDR2 reads SNEGSKA (reference sequence). CDR3 amino acids: CSAPTRGRSSGNTIYF.

The rearrangement joins TRBV20-1 to TRBJ1-5; checking the TCRdb D call of TRBD1 is not possible without DNA. The germline V gene has CDR1 DFQATT and CDR2 SNEGSKA (reference sequence). CDR3 length equals 15 residues. CDR3 in amino acids: CSARSTGYSNQPQHF.

The V call is TRBV12-3 or TRBV12-4, the J call TRBJ1-2; without DNA, the TCRdb call of TRBD1 cannot be checked. The length of the CDR3 is 13 residues. The CDR3 is CASRGTPEGGYTF.

This chain joins TRBV20-1 and TRBJ2-3; TCRdb's D gene call, TRBD2, goes unchecked for lack of DNA. The CDR3 length is 15 residues. CDR1 is DFQATT and CDR2 is SNEGSKA in the germline V gene (reference sequence). CDR3 in amino acids: CSARFRLVAGDTQYF.

This chain joins TRBV9 and TRBJ1-6; TCRdb picks TRBD1, but there is no DNA to check that call. Germline V gene lookup returns CDR1 SGDLS and CDR2 YYNGEE. This CDR3 contains 17 residues. The CDR3 spells CASSVGSGDKENSPLHF.

The V call is TRBV5-6, the J call TRBJ2-7; TCRdb reports TRBD1, a call that lacks DNA to check it against. Per the germline V gene, CDR1 is SGHDT and CDR2 is YYEEEE. This CDR3 is 14 amino acids long. CDR3 sequence: CASSPTGGGDEQYF.

The chain combines TRBV5-1 with TRBJ2-3; TCRdb's D call, TRBD2, is unchecked because there is no DNA. This CDR3 is built from 15 residues. Per the germline V gene, CDR1 is SGHRS and CDR2 is YFSETQ. This CDR3 reads CASSFFREGPDTQYF.

J is TRBJ2-1 and V is TRBV7-2; TCRdb proposes TRBD1, but this gene call is untestable without DNA. The CDR3 totals 13 residues. The germline CDR1 and CDR2 sequences are SGHTA and FQGNSA. CDR3 protein: CASSLGTDDEQFF.

The chain has TRBV7-2 and TRBJ1-1; TCRdb's D call, TRBD1, is unchecked because there is no DNA. Germline V gene sequence: CDR1 SGHTA, CDR2 FQGNSA. The length of the CDR3 is 16 residues. The CDR3 spells CAINRDRGTKNTEAFF.

This rearrangement joins TRBV7-7 to TRBJ2-3. Germline CDR1 is SSHAT and CDR2 is FNYEAQ (reference sequence). The CDR3 loop spans 15 amino acids. The chain's CDR3 is CASSRLGAGTDTQYF.

The rearrangement links TRBV7-3 to TRBJ2-2; TCRdb gives TRBD2 as the D gene, but with no DNA this cannot be confirmed. CDR1 SGHTA and CDR2 FQGTGA come from the germline V gene. This CDR3 spans 15 amino acids. Here the CDR3 reads CASSHSDGNTGELFF.

This rearrangement joins TRBV9 to TRBJ1-1; TCRdb outputs TRBD1, but without DNA this stays unchecked. This CDR3 is built from 16 residues. Per the germline V gene, CDR1 is SGDLS and CDR2 is YYNGEE. CDR3 in amino acids: CASSVGGTGARTEAFF.

The V call is TRBV5-6, the J call TRBJ2-3; the TCRdb D gene call, TRBD1, has no DNA to confirm it. Germline V gene lookup returns CDR1 SGHDT and CDR2 YYEEEE. This CDR3 is 16 amino acids long. The CDR3 here is CASSGGTGSGTDTQYF. The full variable domain, in which reference TRBV5-6 and TRBJ2-3 provide the parts outside the CDR3, is DAGVTQSPTHLIKTRGQQVTLRCSPKSGHDTVSWYQQALGQGPQFIFQYYEEEERQRGNFPDRFSGHQFPNYSSELNVNALLLGDSALYLCASSGGTGSGTDTQYFGPGTRLTVL.

The rearrangement links TRBV7-9 to TRBJ1-1; TCRdb's D call, TRBD1, is unchecked because there is no DNA. The CDR3 is 15 amino acids. Per germline, CDR1 SEHNR and CDR2 FQNEAQ (reference sequence). Here the CDR3 reads CASIAGGGGFPEAFF. The whole variable domain, remainder taken from reference TRBV7-9 and TRBJ1-1, is DTGVSQNPRHKITKRGQNVTFRCDPISEHNRLYWYRQTLGQGPEFLTYFQNEAQLEKSRLLSDRFSAERPKGSFSTLEIQRTEQGDSAMYLCASIAGGGGFPEAFFGQGTRLTVV.

CDR3 sequence reads: CASGLVSGATGELFF. The rearrangement uses TRBV12-5 and TRBJ2-2; TCRdb's D gene call, TRBD1, goes unchecked for lack of DNA. Germline assignment: CDR1 LGHNT and CDR2 FRNRAP. The length of the CDR3 is 15 residues.

V usage is TRBV4-3 and J usage is TRBJ1-5. Germline V gene lookup returns CDR1 LGHNA and CDR2 YSLEER. The CDR3 has 12 amino acids. The CDR3 reads CASSQDLGPQHF.